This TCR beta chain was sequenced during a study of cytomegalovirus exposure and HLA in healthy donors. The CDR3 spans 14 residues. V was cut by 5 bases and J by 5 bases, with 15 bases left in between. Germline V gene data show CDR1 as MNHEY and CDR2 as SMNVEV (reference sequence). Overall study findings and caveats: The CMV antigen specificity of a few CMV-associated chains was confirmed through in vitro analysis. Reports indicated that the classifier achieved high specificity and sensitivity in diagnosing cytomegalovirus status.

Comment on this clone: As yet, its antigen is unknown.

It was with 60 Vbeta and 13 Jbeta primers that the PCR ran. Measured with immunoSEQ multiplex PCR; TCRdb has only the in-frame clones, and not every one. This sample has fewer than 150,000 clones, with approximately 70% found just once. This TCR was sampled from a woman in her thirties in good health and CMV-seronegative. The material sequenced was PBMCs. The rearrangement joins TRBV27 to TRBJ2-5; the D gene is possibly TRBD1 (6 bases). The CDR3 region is CASSTIGGGETQYF. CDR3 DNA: TGTGCCAGCAGTACGATAGGGGGTGGGGAGACCCAGTACTTC.